This T cell receptor beta chain was sequenced for a study of T cells in Graves' hyperthyroidism and ophthalmopathy. Across the study: Before treatment of any kind, peripheral blood was taken at initial diagnosis.

Uncontrolled infection, other autoimmune disease, pregnancy or lactation disqualified patients from enrolment. Together with thyroid ultrasound, orbital computed tomography, serum thyroxine and TRAb, clinical symptoms were used for diagnoses. There are many counts of this clonotype. There were TCR beta CDR3 regions amplified from RNA transcripts. Using the HTBI primer set, a first-round RT-PCR was run on the TCR CDR3. TCRdb called the multiplex PCR reads again in MiXCR, with one record for every CDR3 protein. This sample has some 530,000 distinct CDR3 sequences, with 22% found just once. This receptor was identified in a woman between 70 and 85 years old with Graves' ophthalmopathy. Material for sequencing was blood.

CDR3 in amino acids: CASSYGTENTEAFF. The CDR3 bases are TGTGCCAGCAGTTACGGCACGGAGAACACTGAAGCTTTCTTT. The chain joins TRBV6-5 to TRBJ1-1; D ambiguous. The V and J ends lost 2 bases and 1 base respectively, with 8 bases between them. CDR3 length equals 14 residues. Germline V gene sequence: CDR1 MNHEY, CDR2 SVGAGI.